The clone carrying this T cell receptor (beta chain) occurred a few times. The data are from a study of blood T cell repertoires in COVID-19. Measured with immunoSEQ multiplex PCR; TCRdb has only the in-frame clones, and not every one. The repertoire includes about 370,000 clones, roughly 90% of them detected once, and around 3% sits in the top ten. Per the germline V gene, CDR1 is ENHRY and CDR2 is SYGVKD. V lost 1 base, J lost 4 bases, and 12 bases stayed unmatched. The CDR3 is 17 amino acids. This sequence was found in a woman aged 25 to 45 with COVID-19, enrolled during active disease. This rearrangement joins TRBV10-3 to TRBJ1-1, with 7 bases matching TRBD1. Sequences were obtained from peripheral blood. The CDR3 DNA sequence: TGTGCCATCAGTGAGTACCCCACAGGGGCGGTGGGCACTGAAGCTTTCTTT. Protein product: CAISEYPTGAVGTEAFF.